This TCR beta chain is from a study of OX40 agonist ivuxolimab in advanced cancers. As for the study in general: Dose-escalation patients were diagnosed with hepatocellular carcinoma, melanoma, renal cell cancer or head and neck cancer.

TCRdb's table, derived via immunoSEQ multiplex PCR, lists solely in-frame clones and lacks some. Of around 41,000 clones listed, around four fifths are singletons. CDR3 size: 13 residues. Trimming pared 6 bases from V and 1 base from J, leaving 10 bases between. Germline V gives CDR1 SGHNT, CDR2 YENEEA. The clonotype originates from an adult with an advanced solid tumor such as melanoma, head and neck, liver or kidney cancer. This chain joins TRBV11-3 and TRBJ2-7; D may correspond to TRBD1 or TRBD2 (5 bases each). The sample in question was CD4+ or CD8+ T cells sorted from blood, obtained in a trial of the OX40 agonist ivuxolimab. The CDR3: CASRPGASYEQYF. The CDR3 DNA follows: TGTGCCAGCAGACCCGGGGCGTCCTACGAGCAGTACTTC.